These T cell receptor beta chains were read from a single sample in a study of PD-L1 blockade in urothelial cancer. Sequencing was performed with immunoSEQ multiplex PCR; in TCRdb, only in-frame clones are kept and a portion is missing. The sample records approximately 18,000 clones, 89% being singletons. Sample: PBMCs, taken around atezolizumab (anti-PD-L1) treatment. All receptors derive from a man in his 70s with urothelial cancer. CDR3s include the opening cysteine and the closing phenylalanine or tryptophan. A D gene is named only where the DNA matches it firmly.

len	v_gene	d_gene	j_gene	CDR3aa	CDR3nt
13	TRBV6-1	.	TRBJ1-5	CASSERGNQPQHF	TGTGCCAGCAGTGAACGGGGCAATCAGCCCCAGCATTTT
15	TRBV5-8	TRBD1	TRBJ2-7	CASSPDRDSGHEQYF	TGTGCCAGCAGCCCGGACCGGGACAGCGGCCACGAGCAGTACTTC
14	TRBV28	TRBD1	TRBJ1-3	CASTPGGSGNTIYF	TGTGCCAGCACCCCAGGGGGCTCTGGAAACACCATATATTTT
11	TRBV20-1	.	TRBJ2-5	CSARARETQYF	TGCAGTGCTAGAGCTCGAGAGACCCAGTACTTC
14	TRBV11-2	.	TRBJ2-7	CASSLGLFIYEQYF	TGTGCCAGCAGCCTGGGACTTTTTATCTACGAGCAGTACTTC
14	TRBV29-1	.	TRBJ1-1	CSSTAGGEDTEAFF	TGCAGCTCAACCGCGGGGGGGGAGGACACTGAAGCTTTCTTT
14	TRBV6-5	.	TRBJ2-1	CASSPRQYYNEQFF	TGTGCCAGCAGTCCCCGACAGTATTACAATGAGCAGTTCTTC
16	TRBV6-4	TRBD1	TRBJ1-1	CASSDSATGWNTEAFF	TGTGCCAGCAGTGACTCAGCGACAGGGTGGAACACTGAAGCTTTCTTT
14	TRBV28	.	TRBJ2-4	CASSFSGAKNIQYF	TGTGCCAGCAGTTTCAGCGGAGCCAAAAACATTCAGTACTTC
14	TRBV30	TRBD2	TRBJ2-5	CASAGLAGVETQYF	TGTGCCTCCGCGGGGCTAGCGGGGGTTGAGACCCAGTACTTC
15	TRBV19	.	TRBJ1-2	CASSRQSPAIAGYTF	TGTGCCAGTAGTAGACAGTCTCCCGCGATTGCTGGCTACACCTTC